The sequence of this T cell receptor (beta chain) was determined in a study of radiotherapy plus CTLA-4 blockade in lung cancer. Overall study context: An objective response was seen in around 19% of patients, and disease control in about 31%. Study-level results: There was expansion of tumor-derived TCR clones in blood after radiotherapy plus ipilimumab.

Libraries were prepared by immunoSEQ multiplex PCR; TCRdb keeps only in-frame clonotypes and omits some of them. The sample records more than 100,000 clones, around 90% being singletons. This CDR3 region has 14 residues. A remark on this clone: Antigen: not known.

The source was peripheral blood, collected from a patient treated with radiotherapy plus ipilimumab. The rearrangement joins TRBV21-1 to TRBJ2-5. TRBV21-1 is deemed a pseudogene. The source is a human donor with non-small cell lung cancer that progressed on radiotherapy plus ipilimumab. DNA for the CDR3: TGTGCCAGCAGCAAAGTTGGCAGGGAGGAGACCCAGTACTTC. It codes for CASSKVGREETQYF.